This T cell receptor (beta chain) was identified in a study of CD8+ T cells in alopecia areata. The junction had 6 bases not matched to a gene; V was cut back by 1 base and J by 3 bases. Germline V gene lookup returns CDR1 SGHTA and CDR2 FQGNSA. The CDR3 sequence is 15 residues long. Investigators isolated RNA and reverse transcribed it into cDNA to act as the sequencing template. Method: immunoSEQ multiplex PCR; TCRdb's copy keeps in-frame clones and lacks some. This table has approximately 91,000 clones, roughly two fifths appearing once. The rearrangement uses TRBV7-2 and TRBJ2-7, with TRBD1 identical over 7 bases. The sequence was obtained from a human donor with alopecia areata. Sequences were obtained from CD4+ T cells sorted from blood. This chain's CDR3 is CASSLDRTGGYEQYF. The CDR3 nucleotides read TGTGCCAGCAGCTTAGACAGGACAGGAGGCTACGAGCAGTACTTC.